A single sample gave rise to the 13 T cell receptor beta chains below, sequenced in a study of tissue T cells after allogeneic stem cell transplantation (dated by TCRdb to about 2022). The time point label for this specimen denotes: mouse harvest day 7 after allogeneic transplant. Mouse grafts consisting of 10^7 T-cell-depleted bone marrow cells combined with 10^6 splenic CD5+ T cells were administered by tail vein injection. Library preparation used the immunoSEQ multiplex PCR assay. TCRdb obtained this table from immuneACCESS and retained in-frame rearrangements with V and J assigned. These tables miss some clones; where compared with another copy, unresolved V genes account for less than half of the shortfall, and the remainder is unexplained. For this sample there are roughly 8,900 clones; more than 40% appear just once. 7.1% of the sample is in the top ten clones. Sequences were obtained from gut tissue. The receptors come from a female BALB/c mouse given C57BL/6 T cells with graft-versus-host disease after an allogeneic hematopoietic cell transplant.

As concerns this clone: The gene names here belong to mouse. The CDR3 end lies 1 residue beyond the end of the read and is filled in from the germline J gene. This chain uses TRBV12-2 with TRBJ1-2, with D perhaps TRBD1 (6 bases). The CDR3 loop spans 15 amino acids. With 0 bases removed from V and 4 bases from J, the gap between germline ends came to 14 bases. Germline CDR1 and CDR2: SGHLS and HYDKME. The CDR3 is CASSLRGRGGSDYTF. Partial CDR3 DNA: TGTGCCAGCTCTCTCCGCGGCAGGGGTGGCTCCGACTACACC.

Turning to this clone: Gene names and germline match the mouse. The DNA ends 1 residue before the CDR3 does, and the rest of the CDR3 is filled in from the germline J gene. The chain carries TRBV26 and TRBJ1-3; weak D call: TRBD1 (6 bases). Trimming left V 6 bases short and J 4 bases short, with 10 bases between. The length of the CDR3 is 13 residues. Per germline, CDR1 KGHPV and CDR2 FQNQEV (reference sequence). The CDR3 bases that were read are TGTGCCAGCAGCGACAGGCCGGGAAATACGCTCTAT. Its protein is CASSDRPGNTLY. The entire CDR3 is CASSDRPGNTLYF.

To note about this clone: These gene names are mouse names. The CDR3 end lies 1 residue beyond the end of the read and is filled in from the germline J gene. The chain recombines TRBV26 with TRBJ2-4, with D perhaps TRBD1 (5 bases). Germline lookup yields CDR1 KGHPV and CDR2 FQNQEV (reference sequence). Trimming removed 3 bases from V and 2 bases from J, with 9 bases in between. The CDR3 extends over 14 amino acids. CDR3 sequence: CASSLEGSQNTLYF. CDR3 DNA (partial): TGTGCCAGCAGTCTAGAGGGGTCTCAAAACACCTTGTAC.

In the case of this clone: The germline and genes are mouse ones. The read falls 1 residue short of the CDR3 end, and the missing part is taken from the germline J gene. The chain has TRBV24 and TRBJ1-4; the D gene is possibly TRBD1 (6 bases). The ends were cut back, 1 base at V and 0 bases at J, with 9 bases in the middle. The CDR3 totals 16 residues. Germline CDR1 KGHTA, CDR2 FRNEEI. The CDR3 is CASSLWQGISNERLFF. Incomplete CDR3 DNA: TGTGCCAGCAGTCTGTGGCAGGGGATTTCCAACGAAAGATTATTT.

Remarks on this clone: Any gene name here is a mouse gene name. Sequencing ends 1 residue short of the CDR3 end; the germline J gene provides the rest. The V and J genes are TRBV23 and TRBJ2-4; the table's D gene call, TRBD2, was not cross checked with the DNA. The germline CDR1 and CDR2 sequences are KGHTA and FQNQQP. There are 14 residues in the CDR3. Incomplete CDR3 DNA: TGCTCCAGCAGTCAGGACTGGGGGAAAAACACCTTGTAC. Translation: CSSSQDWGKNTLY. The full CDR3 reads CSSSQDWGKNTLYF.

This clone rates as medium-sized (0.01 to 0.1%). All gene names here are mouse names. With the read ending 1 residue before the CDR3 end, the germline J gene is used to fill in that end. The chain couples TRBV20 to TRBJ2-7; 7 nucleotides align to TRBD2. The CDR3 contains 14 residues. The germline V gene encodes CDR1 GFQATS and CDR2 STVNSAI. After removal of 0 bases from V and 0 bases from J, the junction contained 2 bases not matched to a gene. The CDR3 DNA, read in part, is TGTGGTGCTAGGGACTGGGGGAGCTCCTATGAACAGTAC. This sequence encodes CGARDWGSSYEQY. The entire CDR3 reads CGARDWGSSYEQYF.

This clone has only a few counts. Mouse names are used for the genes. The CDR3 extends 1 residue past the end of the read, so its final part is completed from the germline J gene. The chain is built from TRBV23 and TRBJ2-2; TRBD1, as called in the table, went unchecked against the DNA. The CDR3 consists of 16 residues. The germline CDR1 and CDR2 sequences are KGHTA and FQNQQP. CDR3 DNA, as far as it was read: TGCTCCAGCAGTCACGGGACAGGGGGGGGCACCGGGCAGCTCTAC. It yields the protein CSSSHGTGGGTGQLY. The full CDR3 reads CSSSHGTGGGTGQLYF.

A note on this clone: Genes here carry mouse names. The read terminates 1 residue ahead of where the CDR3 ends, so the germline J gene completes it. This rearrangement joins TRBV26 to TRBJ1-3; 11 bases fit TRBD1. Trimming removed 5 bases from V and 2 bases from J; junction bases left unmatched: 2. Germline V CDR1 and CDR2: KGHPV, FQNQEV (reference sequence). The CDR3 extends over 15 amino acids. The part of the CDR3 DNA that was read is TGTGCCAGCAGTGGGGGACAGGGGGCTGGAAATACGCTCTAT. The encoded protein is CASSGGQGAGNTLY. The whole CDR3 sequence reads CASSGGQGAGNTLYF.

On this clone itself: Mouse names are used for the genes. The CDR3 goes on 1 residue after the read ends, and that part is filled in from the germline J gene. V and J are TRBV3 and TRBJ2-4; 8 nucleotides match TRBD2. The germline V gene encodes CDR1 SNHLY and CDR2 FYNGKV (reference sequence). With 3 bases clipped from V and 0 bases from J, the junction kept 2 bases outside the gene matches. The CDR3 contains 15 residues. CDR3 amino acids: CASSLSGGSQNTLYF. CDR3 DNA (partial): TGTGCCAGCAGCTTGTCTGGGGGGAGTCAAAACACCTTGTAC.

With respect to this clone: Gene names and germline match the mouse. The CDR3 sequence: CASSAGTTNTEVFF. CDR3 DNA, as far as it was read: TGTGCCAGCAGTGCCGGGACAACAAACACAGAAGTCTTC. This chain connects TRBV15 to TRBJ1-1; D may be TRBD1 (6 bases). Read data end 1 residue before the CDR3 end; the end is taken from the germline J gene. V was cut by 5 bases and J by 0 bases, with 10 bases left in between. Germline V CDR1 and CDR2: SGHND, FRSKSL. The CDR3 is 14 amino acids. The entire variable domain, with the rest obtained from reference TRBV15 and TRBJ1-1, is as follows: DAGVTQTPRHEVAEKGQTIILKCEPVSGHNDLFWYRQTKIQGLELLSYFRSKSLMEDGGAFKDRFKAEMLNSSFSTLKIQPTEPKDSAVYLCASSAGTTNTEVFFGKGTRLTVV.

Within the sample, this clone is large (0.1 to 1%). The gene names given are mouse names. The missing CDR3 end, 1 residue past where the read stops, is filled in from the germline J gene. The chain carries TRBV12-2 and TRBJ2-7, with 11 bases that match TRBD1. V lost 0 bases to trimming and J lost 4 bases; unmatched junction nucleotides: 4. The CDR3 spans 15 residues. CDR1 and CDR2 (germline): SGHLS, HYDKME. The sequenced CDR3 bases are TGTGCCAGCTCTCTCGAGGGACAGGGGGGTTATGAACAGTAC. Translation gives CASSLEGQGGYEQY. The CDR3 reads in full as CASSLEGQGGYEQYF.

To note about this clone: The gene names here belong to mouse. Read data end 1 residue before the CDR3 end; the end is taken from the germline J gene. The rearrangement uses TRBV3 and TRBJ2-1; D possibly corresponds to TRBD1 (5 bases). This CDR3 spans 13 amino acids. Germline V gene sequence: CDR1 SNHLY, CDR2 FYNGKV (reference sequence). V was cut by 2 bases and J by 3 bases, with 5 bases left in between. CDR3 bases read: TGTGCCAGCAGCTTACAGGGCTATGCTGAGCAGTTC. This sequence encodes CASSLQGYAEQF. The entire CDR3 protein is CASSLQGYAEQFF. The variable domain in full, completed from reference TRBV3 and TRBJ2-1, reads GPKVLQIPSHQIIDMGQMVTLNCDPVSNHLYFYWYKQILGQQMEFLVNFYNGKVMEKSKLFKDQFSVERPDGSYFTLKIQPTALEDSAVYFCASSLQGYAEQFFGPGTRLTVL.

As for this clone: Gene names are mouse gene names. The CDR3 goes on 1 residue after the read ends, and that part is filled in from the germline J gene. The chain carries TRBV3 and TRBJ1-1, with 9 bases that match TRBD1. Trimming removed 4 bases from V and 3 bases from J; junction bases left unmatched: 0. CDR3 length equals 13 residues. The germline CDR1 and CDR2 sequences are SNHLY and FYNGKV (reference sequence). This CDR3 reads CASSYRGHTEVFF. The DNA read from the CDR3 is TGTGCCAGCAGCTACAGGGGGCACACAGAAGTCTTC.